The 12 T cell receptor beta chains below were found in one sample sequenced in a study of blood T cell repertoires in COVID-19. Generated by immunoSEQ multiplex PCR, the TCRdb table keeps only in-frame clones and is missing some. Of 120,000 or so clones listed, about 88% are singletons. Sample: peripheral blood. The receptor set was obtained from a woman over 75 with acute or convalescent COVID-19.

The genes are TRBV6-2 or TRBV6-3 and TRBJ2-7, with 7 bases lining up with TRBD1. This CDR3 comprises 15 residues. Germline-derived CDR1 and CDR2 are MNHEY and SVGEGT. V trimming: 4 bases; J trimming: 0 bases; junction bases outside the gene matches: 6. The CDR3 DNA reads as TGTGCCAGCAGTTCCCCGGGACAGAGCTCCTACGAGCAGTACTTC. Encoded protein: CASSSPGQSSYEQYF.

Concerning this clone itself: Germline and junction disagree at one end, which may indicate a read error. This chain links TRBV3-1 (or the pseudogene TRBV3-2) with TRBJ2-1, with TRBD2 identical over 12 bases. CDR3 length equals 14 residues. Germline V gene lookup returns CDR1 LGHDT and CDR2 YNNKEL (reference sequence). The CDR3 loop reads CASSQGTSGAGWIF. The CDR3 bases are TGTGCCAGCAGCCAAGGGACTAGCGGGGCAGGGTGGATCTTC.

CDR3 amino acids: CASSQGQGGNTIYF. CDR3 coding DNA: TGTGCCAGCAGCCAGGGACAGGGAGGAAACACCATATATTTT. The chain is built from TRBV9 and TRBJ1-3; 9 bases map to TRBD1. The CDR3 contains 14 residues. The germline V gene encodes CDR1 SGDLS and CDR2 YYNGEE. V lost 4 bases, J lost 4 bases, and 3 bases stayed unmatched.

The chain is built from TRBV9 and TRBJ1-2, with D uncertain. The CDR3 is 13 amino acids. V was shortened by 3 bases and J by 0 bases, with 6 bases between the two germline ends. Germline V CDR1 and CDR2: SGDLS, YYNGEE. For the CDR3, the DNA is TGTGCCAGCAGCGGCGGTTCTAACTATGGCTACACCTTC. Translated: CASSGGSNYGYTF.

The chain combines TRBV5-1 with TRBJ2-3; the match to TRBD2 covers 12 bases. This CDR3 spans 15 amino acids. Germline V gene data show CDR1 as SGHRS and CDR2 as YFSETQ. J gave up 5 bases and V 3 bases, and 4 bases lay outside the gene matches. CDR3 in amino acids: CASSSSLAGGDTQYF. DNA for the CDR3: TGCGCCAGCAGCTCGTCACTAGCGGGAGGAGATACGCAGTATTTT. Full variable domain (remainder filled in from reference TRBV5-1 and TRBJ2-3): KAGVTQTPRYLIKTRGQQVTLSCSPISGHRSVSWYQQTPGQGLQFLFEYFSETQRNKGNFPGRFSGRQFSNSRSEMNVSTLELGDSALYLCASSSSLAGGDTQYFGPGTRLTVL.

The CDR3 DNA reads TGTGCCAGCAGTTACCACAGGGATCGTCAGCCCCAGCATTTT. Translated: CASSYHRDRQPQHF. V is TRBV6-2 or TRBV6-3 and J is TRBJ1-5, with D perhaps matching TRBD1 (6 bases). The length of the CDR3 is 14 residues. Trimming left V 2 bases short and J 6 bases short, with 11 bases between. Germline V lookup: CDR1 MNHEY, CDR2 SVGEGT.

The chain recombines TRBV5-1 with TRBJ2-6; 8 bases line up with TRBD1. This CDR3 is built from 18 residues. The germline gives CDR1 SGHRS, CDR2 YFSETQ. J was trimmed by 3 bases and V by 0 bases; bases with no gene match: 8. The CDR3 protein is CASSLAWDRRFGANVLTF. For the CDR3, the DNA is TGCGCCAGCAGCTTGGCATGGGACAGGCGGTTTGGGGCCAACGTCCTGACTTTC.

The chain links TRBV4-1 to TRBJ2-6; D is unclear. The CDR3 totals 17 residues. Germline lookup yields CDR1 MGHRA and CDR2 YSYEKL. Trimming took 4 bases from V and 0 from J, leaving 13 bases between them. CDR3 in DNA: TGCGCCAGCAGCCCTCGAGGTGGTAGCTCTGGGGCCAACGTCCTGACTTTC. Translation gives CASSPRGGSSGANVLTF.

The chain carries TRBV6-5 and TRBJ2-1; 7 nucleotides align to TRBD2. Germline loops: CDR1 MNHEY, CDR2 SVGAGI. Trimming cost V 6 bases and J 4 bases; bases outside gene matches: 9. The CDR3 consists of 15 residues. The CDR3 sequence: CASRVLADPYNEQFF. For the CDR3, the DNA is TGTGCCAGCAGGGTTCTAGCGGACCCGTACAATGAGCAGTTCTTC.

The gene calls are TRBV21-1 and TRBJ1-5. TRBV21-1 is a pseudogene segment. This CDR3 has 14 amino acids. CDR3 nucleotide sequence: TGTGCCACCGCCCGGGGGGATAGCAATCAGCCCCAGCATTTT. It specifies CATARGDSNQPQHF.

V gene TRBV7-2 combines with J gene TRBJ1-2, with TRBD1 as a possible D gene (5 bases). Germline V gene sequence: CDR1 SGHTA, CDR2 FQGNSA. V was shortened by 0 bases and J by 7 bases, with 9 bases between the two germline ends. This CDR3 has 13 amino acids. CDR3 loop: CASSLARGGGYTF. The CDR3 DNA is TGTGCCAGCAGCTTAGCGCGCGGGGGTGGCTACACCTTC.

The CDR3 region has the DNA TGTGCCAGCAGCTTAGCCTTTGCTAGCTCGAATACGCAGTATTTT. Translation gives CASSLAFASSNTQYF. V and J are TRBV7-2 and TRBJ2-3; TRBD2 might be the D (5 bases). The CDR3 runs 15 residues. V lost 0 bases and J 7 bases, leaving 14 bases between the germline ends. CDR1 and CDR2 from the germline V gene are SGHTA and FQGNSA.